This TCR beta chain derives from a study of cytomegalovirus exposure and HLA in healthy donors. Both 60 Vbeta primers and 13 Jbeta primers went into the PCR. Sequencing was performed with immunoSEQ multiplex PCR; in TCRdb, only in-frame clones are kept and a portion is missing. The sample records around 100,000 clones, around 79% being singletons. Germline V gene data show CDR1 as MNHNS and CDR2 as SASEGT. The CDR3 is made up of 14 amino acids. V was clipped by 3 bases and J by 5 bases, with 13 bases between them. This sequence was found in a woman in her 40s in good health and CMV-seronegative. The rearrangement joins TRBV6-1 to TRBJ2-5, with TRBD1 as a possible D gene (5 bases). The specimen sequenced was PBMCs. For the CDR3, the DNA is TGTGCCAGCAGTGAGGACAACGGACGGGAGACCCAGTACTTC. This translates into CASSEDNGRETQYF.